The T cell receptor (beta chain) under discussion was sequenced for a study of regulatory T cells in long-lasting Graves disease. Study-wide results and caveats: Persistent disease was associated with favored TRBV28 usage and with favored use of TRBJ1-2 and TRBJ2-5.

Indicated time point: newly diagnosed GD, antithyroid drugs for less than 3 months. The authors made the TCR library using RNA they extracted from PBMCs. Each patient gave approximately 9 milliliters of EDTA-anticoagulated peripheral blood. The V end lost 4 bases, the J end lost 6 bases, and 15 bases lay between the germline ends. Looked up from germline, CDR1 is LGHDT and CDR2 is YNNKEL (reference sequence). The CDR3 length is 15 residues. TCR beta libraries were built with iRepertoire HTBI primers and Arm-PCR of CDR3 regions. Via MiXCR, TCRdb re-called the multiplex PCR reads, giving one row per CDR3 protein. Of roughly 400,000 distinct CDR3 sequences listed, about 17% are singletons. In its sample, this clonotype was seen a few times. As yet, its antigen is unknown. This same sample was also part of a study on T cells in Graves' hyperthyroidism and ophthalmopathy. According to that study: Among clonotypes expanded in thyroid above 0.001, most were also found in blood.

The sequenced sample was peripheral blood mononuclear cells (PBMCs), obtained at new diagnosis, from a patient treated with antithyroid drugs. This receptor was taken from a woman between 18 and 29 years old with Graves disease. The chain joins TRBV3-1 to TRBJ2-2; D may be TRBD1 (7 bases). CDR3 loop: CASSLDREVAGELFF. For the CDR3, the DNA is TGTGCCAGCAGCCTCGACAGGGAGGTCGCCGGGGAGCTGTTTTTT.